These T cell receptor beta chains were read from a single sample in a study of cytomegalovirus exposure and HLA in healthy donors. The data were produced by immunoSEQ multiplex PCR, yet TCRdb's version contains in-frame clones alone and is incomplete. Among around 99,000 clones listed, 88% were seen once. Sample: PBMCs. All receptors derive from a woman between 18 and 30 years old in good health and CMV-seronegative. CDR3s include the opening cysteine and the closing phenylalanine or tryptophan. A D gene is named only where the DNA matches it firmly. Size is stated for part of the rows, as once, few or many counts, or as a class when the clone is expanded.

D: NA
size: NA
J: TRBJ2-5
V: TRBV28
DNA: TGTGCCAGCAGTCCCACTCCGGCAGGACAAGAGACCCAGTACTTC
CDR3: CASSPTPAGQETQYF

D: NA
size: NA
J: TRBJ1-1
V: TRBV28
DNA: TGTGCCAGCAGTTTGTCCGGGATGAACACTGAAGCTTTCTTT
CDR3: CASSLSGMNTEAFF

D: NA
size: NA
J: TRBJ2-3
V: TRBV11-3
DNA: TGTGCCAGCAGCTTAGCCGGGGGGCTCACAGATACGCAGTATTTT
CDR3: CASSLAGGLTDTQYF

D: NA
size: NA
J: TRBJ2-3
V: TRBV7-7
DNA: TGTGCCAGCAGCTCCTCCGCGTTAGATACGCAGTATTTT
CDR3: CASSSSALDTQYF

D: TRBD2
size: NA
J: TRBJ2-5
V: TRBV7-2
DNA: TGTGCCAGCAGCTTGTCTAGCGGGGTTTTGGAGACCCAGTACTTC
CDR3: CASSLSSGVLETQYF

D: TRBD2
size: NA
J: TRBJ2-1
V: TRBV28
DNA: TGTGCCAGCAATTTCCGCTCTAGCGGGGTATACAATGAGCAGTTCTTC
CDR3: CASNFRSSGVYNEQFF

D: NA
size: NA
J: TRBJ1-5
V: TRBV5-1
DNA: TGCGCCAGCAGCTTGGATGCGATAAATCAGCCCCAGCATTTT
CDR3: CASSLDAINQPQHF

D: TRBD1
size: NA
J: TRBJ2-7
V: TRBV6-5
DNA: TGTGCCAGCAGCCTCTCCGGGACAGGCCTCTACGAGCAGTACTTC
CDR3: CASSLSGTGLYEQYF

D: NA
size: NA
J: TRBJ2-5
V: TRBV6-1
DNA: TGTGCCAGCAGTGGCCGGGGGACCCAGTACTTC
CDR3: CASSGRGTQYF

D: TRBD2
size: NA
J: TRBJ2-3
V: TRBV4-1
DNA: TGCGCCAGCAGCCTCGGGGGGGGAACAGATACGCAGTATTTT
CDR3: CASSLGGGTDTQYF

D: TRBD1
size: NA
J: TRBJ2-3
V: TRBV7-8
DNA: TGTGCCAGCAGCTTAGCACCGGGACAGGGTGGAACAGATACGCAGTATTTT
CDR3: CASSLAPGQGGTDTQYF

D: TRBD1
size: NA
J: TRBJ2-7
V: TRBV28
DNA: TGTGCCAGCAGTTTACCGGGACAGGGTTTAAGGTTCGGGTACGAGCAGTACTTC
CDR3: CASSLPGQGLRFGYEQYF

D: TRBD1
size: NA
J: TRBJ2-3
V: TRBV6-5
DNA: TGTGCCAGCAGCCCGGACAGGGAAACAGATACGCAGTATTTT
CDR3: CASSPDRETDTQYF

D: NA
size: few
J: TRBJ1-1
V: TRBV11-2
DNA: TGTGCCAGCAGCCCCATTCCTGGACAGCCAGACTGGGAAACTGAAGCTTTCTTT
CDR3: CASSPIPGQPDWETEAFF

D: NA
size: NA
J: TRBJ2-5
V: TRBV6-1
DNA: TGTGCCAGCAGGTACACCGGGACTTCGGGAGAGACCCAGTACTTC
CDR3: CASRYTGTSGETQYF

D: TRBD2
size: NA
J: TRBJ2-7
V: TRBV6-6
DNA: TGTGCCAGCGGACTAGCGGGGGGGCTCTACGAGCAGTACTTC
CDR3: CASGLAGGLYEQYF

D: TRBD1
size: few
J: TRBJ2-1
V: TRBV7-9
DNA: TGTGCCAGCAGACGACAGGGGTACAATGAGCAGTTCTTC
CDR3: CASRRQGYNEQFF

D: NA
size: NA
J: TRBJ1-5
V: TRBV5-8
DNA: TGTGCCAGCAGCGTCGACGGGAATCAGCCCCAGCATTTT
CDR3: CASSVDGNQPQHF

D: TRBD1
size: NA
J: TRBJ2-7
V: TRBV19
DNA: TGTGCCAGTAGCATGGACAGGGCATCCCTGGAGCAGTACTTC
CDR3: CASSMDRASLEQYF

D: TRBD2
size: NA
J: TRBJ2-2
V: TRBV28
DNA: TGTGCCAGCAGTCCTGGACTAGCCATATCCACCGGGGAGCTGTTTTTT
CDR3: CASSPGLAISTGELFF

D: NA
size: few
J: TRBJ2-7
V: TRBV28
DNA: TGTGCCAGCACCCGGAGAAACTCCTACGAGCAGTACTTC
CDR3: CASTRRNSYEQYF

D: NA
size: few
J: TRBJ1-1
V: TRBV27
DNA: TGTGCCAGCGGAGGAATTCTCATGAACACTGAAGCTTTCTTT
CDR3: CASGGILMNTEAFF

D: NA
size: NA
J: TRBJ2-7
V: TRBV18
DNA: TGTGCCAGCTCACCCGGACAGTCCCCGTCCTTCTTC
CDR3: CASSPGQSPSFF

D: TRBD2
size: NA
J: TRBJ2-1
V: TRBV2
DNA: TGTGCCAGCAGGGGACTAACTGATGAGCAGTTCTTC
CDR3: CASRGLTDEQFF

D: TRBD1
size: NA
J: TRBJ2-6
V: TRBV28
DNA: TGTGCCAGCAGTGATAGGGCAGGGGGCCCCTCTGGGGCCAACGTCCTGACTTTC
CDR3: CASSDRAGGPSGANVLTF

D: NA
size: NA
J: TRBJ2-1
V: TRBV14
DNA: TGTGCCAGCAGCCAAGATACGGAAACAGGGCAGTTCTTC
CDR3: CASSQDTETGQFF

D: NA
size: NA
J: TRBJ2-5
V: TRBV15
DNA: TGTGCCGTTCGGGAGCCCGGGGAGACCCAGTACTTC
CDR3: CAVREPGETQYF

D: NA
size: once
J: TRBJ1-2
V: TRBV7-8
DNA: TGTGCCAGCAGCTTAGCCCTAGACAGCCGCTACTATGGCTACACCTTC
CDR3: CASSLALDSRYYGYTF

D: NA
size: NA
J: TRBJ2-1
V: TRBV9
DNA: TGTGCCAGCAGCGTAGCGGCGGGGTCCTACAATGAGCAGTTCTTC
CDR3: CASSVAAGSYNEQFF

D: TRBD1
size: NA
J: TRBJ2-3
V: TRBV7-2
DNA: TGTGCCAGCAGCTTACAGGGGGCCACAGATACGCAGTATTTT
CDR3: CASSLQGATDTQYF

D: TRBD1
size: NA
J: TRBJ1-2
V: TRBV5-1
DNA: TGCGCCAGCAGCTTGGGGACAGGGGGCGCTTATGATGGCTACACCTTC
CDR3: CASSLGTGGAYDGYTF

D: TRBD1
size: once
J: TRBJ2-1
V: TRBV5-5
DNA: TGTGCCAGCAGTCCCCTGACAGGGAGCTCCTACAATGAGCAGTTCTTC
CDR3: CASSPLTGSSYNEQFF

D: TRBD2
size: few
J: TRBJ2-7
V: TRBV9
DNA: TGTGCCAGCAGCGTAGGGAGGGGACTAGCGTTGAGCGAGCAGTACTTC
CDR3: CASSVGRGLALSEQYF

D: NA
size: NA
J: TRBJ1-2
V: TRBV6-1
DNA: TGTGCCAGCAGTGACAGAGGGAACTATGGCTACACCTTC
CDR3: CASSDRGNYGYTF

D: TRBD1
size: NA
J: TRBJ2-7
V: TRBV30
DNA: TGTGCCTGGAGCGACGGGACAGGGGGTCCCTACGAGCAGTACTTC
CDR3: CAWSDGTGGPYEQYF

D: NA
size: NA
J: TRBJ1-4
V: TRBV5-8
DNA: TGTGCCAGCAGCTTCATTGAGGGCTACGGTGAAAAACTGTTTTTT
CDR3: CASSFIEGYGEKLFF

D: TRBD1
size: NA
J: TRBJ2-6
V: TRBV7-2
DNA: TGTGCCAGCAGCCGACAGGGGCGCTCTGGGGCCAACGTCCTGACTTTC
CDR3: CASSRQGRSGANVLTF

D: TRBD2
size: NA
J: TRBJ2-7
V: TRBV4-3
DNA: TGCGCCAGCAGCCAAGGGACTAGCGGGGTCTACGAGCAGTACTTC
CDR3: CASSQGTSGVYEQYF

D: TRBD2
size: once
J: TRBJ2-5
V: TRBV27
DNA: TGTGCCAGCAGCCGTTGGGGGGGGACCCAGTACTTC
CDR3: CASSRWGGTQYF

D: NA
size: NA
J: TRBJ1-4
V: TRBV7-2
DNA: TGTGCCAGCAGCACCCTAGGGGCAGGGACTAATGAAAAACTGTTTTTT
CDR3: CASSTLGAGTNEKLFF

D: TRBD2
size: once
J: TRBJ2-1
V: TRBV6-6
DNA: TGTGCCAGCAGTTACTCTGGGGGGGGACGATACAATGAGCAGTTCTTC
CDR3: CASSYSGGGRYNEQFF